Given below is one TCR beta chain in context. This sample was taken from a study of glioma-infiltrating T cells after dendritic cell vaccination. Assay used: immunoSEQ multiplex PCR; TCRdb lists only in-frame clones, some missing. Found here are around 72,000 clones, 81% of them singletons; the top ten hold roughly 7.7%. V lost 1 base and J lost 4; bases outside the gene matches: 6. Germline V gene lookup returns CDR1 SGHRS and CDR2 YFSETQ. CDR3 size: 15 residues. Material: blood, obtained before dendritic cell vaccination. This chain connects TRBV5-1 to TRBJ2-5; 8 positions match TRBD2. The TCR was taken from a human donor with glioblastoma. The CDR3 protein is CASSLPGGAVETQYF. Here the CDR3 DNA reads TGCGCCAGCAGCTTGCCCGGGGGGGCCGTAGAGACCCAGTACTTC.